Shown below are 17 T cell receptor beta chains from a single sample sequenced in a study of blood T cells in healthy people across ages. Together with a sample-barcoded 5' primer, a J-beta primer mix was included in a second PCR lasting about 6 to 11 cycles. TCRdb re-analysed the 5' RACE reads in MiXCR, keeping a single row per CDR3 protein. The top ten hold just over 8.5% of the sample, which has 500,000 to 550,000 distinct CDR3 sequences, 24% seen once. In addition, the sample was reused for a study of T cells of mothers and their children.

The sequencing sample was made of blood. The receptor set was obtained from a boy aged 10-17 years in good health.

The chain uses TRBV4-3 and TRBJ2-7; 8 nucleotides match TRBD1. The CDR3 loop spans 16 amino acids. Germline V lookup: CDR1 LGHNA, CDR2 YSLEER. The trim removed 0 bases at V and 5 bases at J, leaving 9 bases unmatched. CDR3 amino acids: CASSQDRGQGRDEQYF. CDR3 coding DNA: TGCGCCAGCAGCCAAGATCGAGGACAGGGACGGGACGAGCAGTACTTC.

This clonotype was seen repeatedly, ten times or more. The chain joins TRBV20-1 to TRBJ2-3; D remains unclear. This CDR3 has 12 residues. Germline V lookup: CDR1 DFQATT, CDR2 SNEGSKA (reference sequence). Trimming removed 4 bases from V and 5 bases from J, with 10 bases in between. CDR3 amino acids: CSATLWRDTQYF. The CDR3 DNA reads TGCAGTGCTACCCTTTGGAGAGATACGCAGTATTTT.

In its sample, this clonotype was seen a few times. This chain uses TRBV4-3 with TRBJ2-5, with D uncertain. The better agreement between TRBJ2-1 and the DNA end casts doubt on the J call. Germline CDR1 LGHNA, CDR2 YSLEER. The CDR3 is 14 residues long. The CDR3 sequence: CASSQGRDYNEQFF. CDR3 sequence (DNA): TGCGCCAGCAGCCAAGGTAGGGACTACAATGAGCAGTTCTTC.

Worth noting for this clonotype: With a much larger clone just one base away, this may be a read error. The gene calls are TRBV20-1 and TRBJ2-5; 11 bases are a match to TRBD2. The J segment lost 3 bases and the V segment lost 6 bases, leaving 6 bases of the junction unmatched. CDR1 is DFQATT and CDR2 is SNEGSKA in the germline V gene (reference sequence). CDR3 length: 14 amino acids. CDR3 DNA: TGCAGTGCCGGGGAGGGACTAGCGGAAGAGACCCAGTACTTC. It specifies CSAGEGLAEETQYF.

The chain carries TRBV20-1 and TRBJ2-7; a weak D match, TRBD2 (5 bases). CDR1 and CDR2 (germline): DFQATT, SNEGSKA (reference sequence). Trimming left V 6 bases short and J 0 bases short, with 12 bases between. This CDR3 has 13 amino acids. CDR3 region: CSATFGDSYEQYF. For the CDR3, the DNA is TGCAGTGCCACCTTCGGGGACTCCTACGAGCAGTACTTC.

This clonotype was detected only a few times. The rearrangement joins TRBV6-2 or TRBV6-3 to TRBJ2-1; 14 bases are shared with TRBD2. Germline V gene sequence: CDR1 MNHEY, CDR2 SVGEGT. This CDR3 is built from 18 residues. The junction had 12 bases not matched to a gene; V was cut back by 3 bases and J by 8 bases. The CDR3 sequence is CASSYRQTGLAGVDEQFF. The CDR3, as DNA: TGTGCCAGCAGTTATCGACAGACGGGACTAGCGGGAGTCGATGAGCAGTTCTTC.

Here the CDR3 reads CASSRETPEQYF. The CDR3 coding sequence is TGTGCCAGCAGCCGTGAAACCCCCGAGCAGTACTTC. This rearrangement joins TRBV14 to TRBJ2-7; D call uncertain. Germline CDR1 reads SGHDN; CDR2 reads FVKESK. This CDR3 contains 12 residues. Trimming took 4 bases from V and 6 from J, leaving 10 bases between them.

This clonotype was observed a handful of times. The chain joins TRBV7-2 to TRBJ1-2, with a possible D match to TRBD1 (6 bases). The CDR3 loop spans 15 amino acids. Per germline, CDR1 SGHTA and CDR2 FQGNSA. V dropped 4 bases and J dropped 3 bases, with 15 bases sitting between them. CDR3 DNA: TGTGCCAGCAGCTATGGAATGGGGGGCTACTATGGCTACACCTTC. Residues: CASSYGMGGYYGYTF.

The chain carries TRBV6-5 and TRBJ1-4; possible D gene TRBD1, 5 bases. This CDR3 region has 14 residues. The germline V gene encodes CDR1 MNHEY and CDR2 SVGAGI. Trimming stripped 2 bases from V and 10 bases from J, with 14 bases between. The CDR3 DNA reads TGTGCCAGCAGTTACGGGGACGGGGCAGGAAAACTGTTTTTT. This gives the protein CASSYGDGAGKLFF.

This clonotype was detected a few times. The chain combines TRBV7-9 with TRBJ2-4; the D gene is possibly TRBD1 (6 bases). Germline V gives CDR1 SEHNR, CDR2 FQNEAQ (reference sequence). Trimming stripped 5 bases from V and 3 bases from J, with 11 bases between. The CDR3 has 14 amino acids. This chain's CDR3 is CASSHDRIKNIQYF. CDR3 in DNA: TGTGCCAGCAGCCACGACAGGATCAAAAACATTCAGTACTTC.

This clonotype was observed many times. The rearrangement uses TRBV5-1 and TRBJ2-6; D ambiguous. This CDR3 comprises 20 residues. V gave up 0 bases and J gave up 0 bases, with 19 bases separating them. Germline lookup yields CDR1 SGHRS and CDR2 YFSETQ. The CDR3 DNA reads as TGCGCCAGCAGCTTGGCCGGGTGGTTCTCATCTCCCTCTGGGGCCAACGTCCTGACTTTC. It specifies CASSLAGWFSSPSGANVLTF.

There are a few counts of this clonotype. The gene calls are TRBV29-1 and TRBJ2-5; unclear D gene. The end of the DNA is better explained by TRBJ2-7, so the J call may be wrong. CDR3 length: 11 amino acids. Germline V gene data show CDR1 as SQVTM and CDR2 as ANQGSEA. DNA of the CDR3: TGCAGCGTCGCATCACAAACCGAGCAGTACTTC. Protein product: CSVASQTEQYF.

This clonotype was counted between two and nine times. The chain links TRBV3-1 to TRBJ1-4; D remains ambiguous. The CDR3 is made up of 14 amino acids. Trimming removed 2 bases from V and 8 bases from J, with 12 bases in between. The germline V gene encodes CDR1 LGHDT and CDR2 YNNKEL (reference sequence). This chain's CDR3 is CASSQLGSGEKLFF. CDR3 sequence (DNA): TGTGCCAGCAGCCAACTAGGGTCGGGGGAAAAACTGTTTTTT.

This clonotype was detected a few times. The chain combines TRBV19 with TRBJ2-1, with D unresolved. Germline values: CDR1 LNHDA, CDR2 SQIVND (reference sequence). The CDR3 contains 8 residues. Trimming pared 4 bases from V and 12 bases from J, leaving 1 base between. The CDR3 spells CASSRQFF. In DNA form, the CDR3 reads TGTGCCAGTAGTAGGCAGTTCTTC.

About this clonotype itself: One end of the junction varies from germline; a read error may be responsible. The J gene is TRBJ2-3, the V gene TRBV7-6; no reliable D call. Germline V gives CDR1 SGHVS, CDR2 FNYEAQ. CDR3 length equals 14 residues. Here the CDR3 DNA reads TGTGCCAACAGCTGGGCGAGTGGAACGGATACGCAGTATTTT. Amino acid sequence: CANSWASGTDTQYF.

As for this clonotype: An end of the junction does not agree with germline; a read error may underlie this. The rearrangement uses TRBV9 and TRBJ2-5; D possibly uses TRBD1 or TRBD2 (5 bases each). The CDR3 is 15 amino acids. The V gene's germline CDR1 is SGDLS and CDR2 YYNGEE. CDR3 loop: CASSVGGAGQETQHF. CDR3 coding DNA: TGTGCCAGCAGCGTAGGAGGGGCAGGCCAAGAGACCCAGCACTTC.

A few counts support this clonotype. An end of the junction does not agree with germline; a read error may underlie this. V and J are TRBV3-1 and TRBJ2-7; 12 bases line up with TRBD2. The CDR3 runs 15 residues. The germline V gene has CDR1 LGHDT and CDR2 YNNKEL (reference sequence). CDR3 sequence: CASSLGTSGPTEQYF. CDR3 bases: TGTGCCAGCAGCCTCGGGACTAGCGGGCCTACGGAGCAGTACTTT.